This TCR beta chain was found in a study of T-cell memory formation after mild COVID-19. Overall study context: Largely, TCR clusters stayed within a single donor.

Using constant-segment primers, 5'RACE produced TCR alpha and TCR beta cDNA libraries carrying sample barcodes and UMIs. TCRdb itself ran the 5' RACE reads through MiXCR, one entry per CDR3 protein. Of hundreds of thousands of distinct CDR3 sequences in the sample, more than 15% were seen once. This clonotype was observed a handful of times. Its target is unknown. Study-wide results and limits: There were some responding clones in pre-infection memory, which suggested that cross-reactive memory had joined. Clones that shrank (day 15 to 85) were balanced CD4/CD8, whereas later expanders leaned CD4+.

The specimen was PBMCs or a T cell subset sorted from them (not recorded which). The TCR comes from a man younger than 35 who had mild COVID-19 (a few samples of this study predate the infection). Cell type and time point are not known.

As DNA, the CDR3 is TGTGCCAGCAGCCGGACAGGGGGTAACAATGAGCAGTTCTTC. Translated: CASSRTGGNNEQFF. V is TRBV7-2 and J is TRBJ2-1, with 10 bases identical to TRBD1. This CDR3 spans 14 amino acids. With V trimmed by 5 bases and J by 5 bases, 3 bases remained unmatched. Germline V gene lookup returns CDR1 SGHTA and CDR2 FQGNSA.